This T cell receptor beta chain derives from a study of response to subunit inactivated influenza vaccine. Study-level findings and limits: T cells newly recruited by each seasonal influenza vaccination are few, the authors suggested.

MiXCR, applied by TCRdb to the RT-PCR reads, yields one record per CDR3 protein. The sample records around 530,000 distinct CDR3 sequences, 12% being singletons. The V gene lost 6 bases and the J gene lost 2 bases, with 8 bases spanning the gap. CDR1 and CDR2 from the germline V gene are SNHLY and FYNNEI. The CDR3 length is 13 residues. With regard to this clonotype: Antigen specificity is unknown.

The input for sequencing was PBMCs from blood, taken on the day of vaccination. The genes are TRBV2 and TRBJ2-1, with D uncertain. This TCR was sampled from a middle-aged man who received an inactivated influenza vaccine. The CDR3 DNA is TGTGCCAGCAGCCAGCATACCTACAATGAGCAGTTCTTC. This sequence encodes CASSQHTYNEQFF.